This TCR beta chain comes out of a study of identical twins (TCRdb year 2016). About the investigation overall: To test whether fetal clonotypes persist, this study deep-sequenced TCR alpha and beta repertoires from monozygotic twins, from unrelated adults of various ages, and from cord blood. To rule out contamination, the twin experiments were replicated at different times with different library preparation protocols. Overall study outcomes, separate from this receptor: In beta out-of-frame sequences, excess twin sharing was weaker, because having fewer shared sequences lowered the signal-to-noise ratio. Fewer insertions were carried by abundant cord blood beta clonotypes, a similar but weaker trend appeared in young adult naive repertoires, and no such trend appeared in memory repertoires. Compared with coincidental sharing between unrelated individuals, out-of-frame TCR alpha sequences shared between twins showed an excess of sequences with low generation probability. Zero-insertion analyses could be partly confounded by invariant T cells such as MAIT and iNKT, though diverse VJ usage argued against such confounding for most clonotypes. Out-of-frame TCR alpha sharing in monozygotic twins was systematically underestimated by recombination models, whereas sharing between unrelated individuals was in agreement with the recombination models. Because the same donors could not be followed over many years, the conclusions relied on cross-sectional statistical analysis.

Only healthy Caucasian donors were included. Three pairs of female monozygotic twins, all aged about 18 to 29 years, made up the twin cohort. Positive isolation kits from Invitrogen were used to isolate the CD4+ and CD8+ T cell populations. The germline V end is reduced by 7 bases and the J end by 8 bases; junction bases left unmatched: 22. The CDR3 numbers 17 residues from cysteine through phenylalanine. Only the CDR3 DNA is retained, 51 bases long and in frame from the first base. Sequences LGHDT (CDR1) and YNNKEL (CDR2) are obtained from the germline V gene (reference sequence). Receptor libraries were prepared by 5' RACE. TCRdb names Illumina HiSeq 2000 as the instrument used. Template switching added a universal primer binding site, and the final cDNA carried a unique molecular identifier that allowed TCR cDNA molecules to be counted accurately. Specific primers in the conserved constant-segment region were used to synthesize first-strand cDNA for the TCR alpha and beta chains. To control for contamination, every cDNA library was double barcoded, receiving both a SMART-Mk sample barcode and Illumina barcodes. TruSeq adapter sequences and Illumina sample barcodes were added in two successive PCR steps. TCR alpha and beta cDNA libraries were sequenced on the Illumina HiSeq platform with custom primers. Per the original workflow: MiGEC processed the raw reads to extract unique molecular identifiers, while MiXCR was used to determine the CDR3 positions. Recombination models were inferred per individual with the repgenHMM and IGoR tools using an EM algorithm. Shared clonotype analysis was performed with the tcR package in R, normalizing sharing by the product of cloneset sizes. Out-of-frame nonproductive sequences were analyzed to study raw recombination free of thymic and clonal selection effects. The raw public data were reprocessed by TCRdb itself: fastp quality trimming at Q25, MiXCR clonotype calling, in-frame beta chains only. Rows with one shared CDR3 protein collapse into an entry with the most common genes and DNA. TCRdb, rather than the study authors, made the V and J calls. The sample has 430,000 or so distinct CDR3 sequences on record, 20% to 30% of them singletons. The top ten hold around 3% of the sample.

Regarding this clonotype: Its antigen is unknown. Per-base quality was not reported, and no clone a single base away is much larger than it.

The same data also contributed to another study, on T cells expressing NK-cell markers. The second study reports: In sorted CD3+CD56+NKG2C+, CD3+CD56+NKG2C- and CD3+CD56-NKG2C+ T-cell subsets from about 8 donors, TCR beta-chain repertoires were profiled. Among the eight sequenced donors, seven were HCMV-seropositive and one was HCMV-seronegative. In several experiments an anti-gammadeltaTCR antibody was added to restrict sorting to alphabetaTCR-expressing T cells. In a handful of donors, the dominant CD3+CD56+NKG2C+ clonotypes were among the top 10 CD8+ clonotypes and accounted for roughly 1.0-8% of CD8+ T cells. Those dominant clonotypes were again the most abundant among CD3+CD56-NKG2C+ cells in a handful of donors, at roughly 25-65%. Whether the expanded NKG2C-expressing T cell clones were specific for HCMV antigens was left unclear. All eight donors whose samples were sequenced were randomly selected healthy volunteers, three of them men and five women. HCMV serostatus was determined by detecting HCMV-specific IgG in serum with a commercial ELISA kit. MIGEC was used to demultiplex reads and group the reads by UMI, and MiTCR was used to assemble and quantify clonotypes. To remove erroneous sequences, TCR cDNA sequences were retained only when supported by two or more reads. Downstream repertoire analysis used the tcR package, and clonotypes were matched across fractions by CDR3 nucleotide sequence plus V segment. VDJmatch was used to annotate antigen specificity against VDJdb, with one amino acid substitution in CDR3 allowed.

The sequence links TRBV3-1 to TRBJ2-7; 8 middle bases align to TRBD2. Sequencing used CD4+ T cells sorted from blood. This TCR was sampled from a woman between 18 and 29 years old in good health. The DNA sequence is given as TGTGCCAGCACCGTATCTTTAGCGGGAACCTCCACCACCAAGCAGTACTTC. This sequence encodes CASTVSLAGTSTTKQYF.